A single sample gave rise to the 6 T cell receptor beta chains below, sequenced in a study of T-cell reconstitution after alpha-beta-depleted transplantation in children. This sample's TCRbeta library carried unique molecular identifier barcodes. One entry per CDR3 protein results from TCRdb running MiXCR on the PCR reads. The table lists 85,000 to 120,000 distinct CDR3 sequences, over 6% of them singletons. Sample: PBMCs, taken before TCRalphabeta/CD19-depleted stem cell transplant. The receptors were sampled from a boy aged 2-15 years with acute lymphoblastic leukemia, due to receive a stem cell transplant.

This clonotype showed up many times. The chain links TRBV6-2 or TRBV6-3 to TRBJ2-1; no definite D call. CDR1 and CDR2 from the germline V gene are MNHEY and SVGEGT. V shed 0 bases and J shed 5 bases, with 5 bases lying between them. The CDR3 spans 13 residues. CDR3 sequence reads: CASSYSTNNEQFF. The CDR3 bases are TGTGCCAGCAGTTACTCTACAAACAATGAGCAGTTCTTC.

This clonotype was counted only a few times. This chain uses TRBV6-1 with TRBJ2-1; D might be TRBD2 (6 bases). Germline CDR1 MNHNS, CDR2 SASEGT. V lost 10 bases and J 5 bases, leaving 21 bases between the germline ends. The CDR3 covers 15 residues. Here the CDR3 DNA reads TGTGCCACCACAATCACAGCGGGTATGCACAATGAGCAGTTCTTC. As protein: CATTITAGMHNEQFF.

This clonotype was detected only a few times. The V gene is TRBV10-3, the J gene TRBJ1-2; no clear D gene. Germline CDR1 ENHRY, CDR2 SYGVKD. CDR3 size: 13 residues. V lost 3 bases, J lost 0 bases, and 5 bases lay in between. The DNA of the CDR3 is TGTGCCATCAGTGATTCAGCTAACTATGGCTACACCTTC. It specifies CAISDSANYGYTF.

The chain uses TRBV7-2 and TRBJ2-7; 12 bases are a match to TRBD2. V shed 5 bases, J shed 6 bases, and the junction held 8 bases outside the gene matches. The CDR3 is made up of 15 amino acids. Germline loops: CDR1 SGHTA, CDR2 FQGNSA. CDR3 in amino acids: CASSRRLAGASEQYF. The CDR3 nucleotides read TGTGCCAGCAGCCGACGACTAGCGGGGGCCAGCGAGCAGTACTTC.

This clonotype was counted between two and nine times. The chain couples TRBV12-3 or TRBV12-4 to TRBJ1-2; no clear D gene. Between the trimmed V and J ends, which lost 2 bases and 2 bases, there was a span of 6 bases. This CDR3 spans 13 amino acids. The CDR3 sequence: CASSLRANYGYTF. The CDR3 DNA is TGTGCCAGCAGTTTACGTGCCAACTATGGCTACACCTTC.

In this sample, this clonotype turned up many times. The rearrangement links TRBV5-1 to TRBJ2-7; 7 bases are shared with TRBD2. This CDR3 contains 14 residues. V trimming: 4 bases; J trimming: 3 bases; junction bases outside the gene matches: 7. Germline assignment: CDR1 SGHRS and CDR2 YFSETQ. DNA of the CDR3: TGCGCCAGCAGCCCGGGCGGGGGAGGCTACGAGCAGTACTTC. It codes for CASSPGGGGYEQYF.